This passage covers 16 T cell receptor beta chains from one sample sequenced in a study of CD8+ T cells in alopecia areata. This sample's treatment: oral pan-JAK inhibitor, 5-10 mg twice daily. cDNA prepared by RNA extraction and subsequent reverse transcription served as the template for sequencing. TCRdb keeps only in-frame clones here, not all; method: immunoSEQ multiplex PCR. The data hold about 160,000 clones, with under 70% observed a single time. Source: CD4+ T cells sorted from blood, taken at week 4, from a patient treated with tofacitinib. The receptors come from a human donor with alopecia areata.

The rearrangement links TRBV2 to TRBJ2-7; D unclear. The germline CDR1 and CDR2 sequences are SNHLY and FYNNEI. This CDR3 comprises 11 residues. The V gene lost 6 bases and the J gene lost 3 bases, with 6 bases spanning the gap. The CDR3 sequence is CASSPLYEQYF. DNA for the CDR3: TGTGCCAGCAGCCCCCTCTACGAGCAGTACTTC.

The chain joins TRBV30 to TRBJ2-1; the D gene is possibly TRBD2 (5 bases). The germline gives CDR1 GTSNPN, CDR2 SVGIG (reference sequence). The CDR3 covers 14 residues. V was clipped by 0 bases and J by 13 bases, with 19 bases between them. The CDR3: CAWSVLEGQSKQFF. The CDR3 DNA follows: TGTGCCTGGAGTGTACTTGAGGGTCAATCGAAACAGTTCTTC.

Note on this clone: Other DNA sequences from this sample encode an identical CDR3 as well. The CDR3 region is CSVGQSYEQYF. CDR3 DNA sequence: TGCAGCGTTGGACAGAGCTACGAGCAGTACTTC. The chain is built from TRBV29-1 and TRBJ2-7; a weak D match, TRBD1 (5 bases). Germline CDR1 is SQVTM and CDR2 is ANQGSEA. The CDR3 length is 11 residues. Deletions cut 4 bases from V and 3 bases from J, with 7 bases between.

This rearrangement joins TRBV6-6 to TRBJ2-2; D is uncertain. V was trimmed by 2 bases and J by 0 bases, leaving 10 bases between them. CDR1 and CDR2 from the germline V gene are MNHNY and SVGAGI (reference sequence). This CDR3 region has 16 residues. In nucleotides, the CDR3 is TGTGCCAGCAGTTACAGGACGGCACCGAACACCGGGGAGCTGTTTTTT. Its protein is CASSYRTAPNTGELFF.

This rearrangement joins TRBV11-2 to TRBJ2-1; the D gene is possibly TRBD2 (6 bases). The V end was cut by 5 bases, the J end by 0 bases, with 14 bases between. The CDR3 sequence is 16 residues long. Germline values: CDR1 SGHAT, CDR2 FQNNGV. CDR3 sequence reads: CASSAPRGISYNEQFF. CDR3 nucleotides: TGTGCCAGCAGCGCCCCACGGGGGATCTCCTACAATGAGCAGTTCTTC.

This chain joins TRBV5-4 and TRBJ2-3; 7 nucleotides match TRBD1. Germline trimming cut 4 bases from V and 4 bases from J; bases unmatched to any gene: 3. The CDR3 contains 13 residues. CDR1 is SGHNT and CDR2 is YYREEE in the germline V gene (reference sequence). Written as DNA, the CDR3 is TGTGCCAGCAGCCTGACAGGGCCAGATACGCAGTATTTT. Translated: CASSLTGPDTQYF. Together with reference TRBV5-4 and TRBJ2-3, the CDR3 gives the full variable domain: ETGVTQSPTHLIKTRGQQVTLRCSSQSGHNTVSWYQQALGQGPQFIFQYYREEENGRGNFPPRFSGLQFPNYSSELNVNALELDDSALYLCASSLTGPDTQYFGPGTRLTVL.

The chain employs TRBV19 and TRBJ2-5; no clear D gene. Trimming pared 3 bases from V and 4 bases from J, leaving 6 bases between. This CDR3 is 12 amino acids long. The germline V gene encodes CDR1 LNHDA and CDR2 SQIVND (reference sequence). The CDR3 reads CASSMWGETQYF. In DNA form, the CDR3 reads TGTGCCAGTAGTATGTGGGGAGAGACCCAGTACTTC.

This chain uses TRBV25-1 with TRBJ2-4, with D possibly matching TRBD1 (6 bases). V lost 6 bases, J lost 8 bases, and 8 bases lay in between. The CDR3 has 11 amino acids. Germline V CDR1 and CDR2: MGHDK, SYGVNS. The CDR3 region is CASRGADIQYF. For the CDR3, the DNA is TGTGCCAGCAGGGGGGCAGACATTCAGTACTTC.

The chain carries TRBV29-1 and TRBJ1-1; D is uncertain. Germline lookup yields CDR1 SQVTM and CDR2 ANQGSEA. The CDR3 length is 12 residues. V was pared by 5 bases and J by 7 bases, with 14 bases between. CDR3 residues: CSVSLPGYEAFF. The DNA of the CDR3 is TGCAGCGTTTCCTTACCAGGCTATGAAGCTTTCTTT.

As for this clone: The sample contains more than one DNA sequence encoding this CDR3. In nucleotides, the CDR3 is TGTGCCAGCAGCGTAGGGACAGGGGGTACAGATACGCAGTATTTT. Protein product: CASSVGTGGTDTQYF. This chain connects TRBV9 to TRBJ2-3, with 10 positions matching TRBD1. Trimming took 0 bases from V and 3 from J; bases not matched to a gene: 1. CDR3 length: 15 amino acids. Germline values: CDR1 SGDLS, CDR2 YYNGEE. The whole variable domain, filled in from reference TRBV9 and TRBJ2-3, reads DSGVTQTPKHLITATGQRVTLRCSPRSGDLSVYWYQQSLDQGLQFLIQYYNGEERAKGNILERFSAQQFPDLHSELNLSSLELGDSALYFCASSVGTGGTDTQYFGPGTRLTVL.

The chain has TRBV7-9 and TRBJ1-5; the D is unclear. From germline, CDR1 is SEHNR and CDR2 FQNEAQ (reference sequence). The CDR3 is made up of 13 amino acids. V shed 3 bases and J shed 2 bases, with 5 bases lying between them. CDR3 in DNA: TGTGCCAGCAGCTTCGAGGGCAATCAGCCCCAGCATTTT. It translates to CASSFEGNQPQHF.

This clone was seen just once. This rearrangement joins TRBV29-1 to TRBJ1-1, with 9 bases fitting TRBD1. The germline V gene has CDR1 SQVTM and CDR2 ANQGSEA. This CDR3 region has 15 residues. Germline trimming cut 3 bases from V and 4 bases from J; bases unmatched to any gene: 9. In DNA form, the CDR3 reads TGCAGCGTTGATAGGGGACAGGGTATGGTCACTGAAGCTTTCTTT. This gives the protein CSVDRGQGMVTEAFF.

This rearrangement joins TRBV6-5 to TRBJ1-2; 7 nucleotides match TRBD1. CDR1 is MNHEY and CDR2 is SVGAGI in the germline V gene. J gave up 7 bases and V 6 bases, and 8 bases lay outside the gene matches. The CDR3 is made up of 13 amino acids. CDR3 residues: CASRSTGDAGYTF. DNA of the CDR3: TGTGCCAGCAGATCAACAGGGGATGCTGGCTACACCTTC.

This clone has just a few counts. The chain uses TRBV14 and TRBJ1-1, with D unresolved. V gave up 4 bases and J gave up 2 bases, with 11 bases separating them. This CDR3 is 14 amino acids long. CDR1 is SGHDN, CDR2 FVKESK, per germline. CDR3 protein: CASSPETPNTEAFF. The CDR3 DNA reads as TGTGCCAGCAGCCCCGAGACACCTAACACTGAAGCTTTCTTT.

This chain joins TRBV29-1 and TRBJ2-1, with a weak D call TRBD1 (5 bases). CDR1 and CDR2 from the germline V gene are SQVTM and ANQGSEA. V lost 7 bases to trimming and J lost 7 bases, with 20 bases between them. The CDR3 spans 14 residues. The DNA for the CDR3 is TGCAGCGCTGAGGACACCTCTAGAAGGAATGAGCAGTTCTTC. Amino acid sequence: CSAEDTSRRNEQFF.

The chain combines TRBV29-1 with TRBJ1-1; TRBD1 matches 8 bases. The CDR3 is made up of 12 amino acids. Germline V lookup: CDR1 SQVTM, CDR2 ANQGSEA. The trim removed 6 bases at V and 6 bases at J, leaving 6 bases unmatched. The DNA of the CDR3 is TGCAGCGTACACAGGGGGAAGGCTGAAGCTTTCTTT. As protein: CSVHRGKAEAFF. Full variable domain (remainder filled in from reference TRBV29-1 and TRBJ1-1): SAVISQKPSRDICQRGTSLTIQCQVDSQVTMMFWYRQQPGQSLTLIATANQGSEATYESGFVIDKFPISRPNLTFSTLTVSNMSPEDSSIYLCSVHRGKAEAFFGQGTRLTVV.